This T cell receptor (beta chain) is from a study of CDR3 diversity in severe acne. With V trimmed by 6 bases and J by 0 bases, 8 bases remained unmatched. The CDR3 has 16 residues. Germline V gene lookup returns CDR1 MNHNS and CDR2 SASEGT. TCRdb re-analysed the PCR reads in MiXCR, keeping a single row per CDR3 protein. The repertoire holds some 85,000 distinct CDR3 sequences, with 45% to 50% as singletons. The sample comprised blood. The V gene is TRBV6-1, the J gene TRBJ1-5; 7 bases fit TRBD1. This sequence originates from a male donor with severe acne vulgaris. The CDR3 region is CASRRGGSRSNQPQHF. CDR3 in DNA: TGTGCCAGCAGAAGAGGGGGCTCCCGTAGCAATCAGCCCCAGCATTTT.